Below are 8 T cell receptor beta chains sequenced from a single sample in a study of human versus mouse CDR3 diversity and MHC coevolution. Assay used: immunoSEQ multiplex PCR; TCRdb lists only in-frame clones, some missing. The data contain tens of thousands of clones, around 94% of them singletons. The sample taken for sequencing was naive CD4+ T cells from blood. Sample subset: CD45RO-negative CD62L-positive naive CD4 T cells. These receptors originate from a person between 60 and 69 years old in good health.

The chain employs TRBV28 and TRBJ2-7; TRBD1 agrees at 9 bases. This CDR3 comprises 14 residues. The germline gives CDR1 MDHEN, CDR2 SYDVKM. J gave up 3 bases and V 6 bases, and 6 bases lay outside the gene matches. The CDR3 DNA sequence: TGTGCCAGCAGGCTCCGGGACAGGGTCTACGAGCAGTACTTC. It specifies CASRLRDRVYEQYF. Complete variable domain (other parts from reference TRBV28 and TRBJ2-7): DVKVTQSSRYLVKRTGEKVFLECVQDMDHENMFWYRQDPGLGLRLIYFSYDVKMKEKGDIPEGYSVSREKKERFSLILESASTNQTSMYLCASRLRDRVYEQYFGPGTRLTVT.

The J gene is TRBJ2-2, the V gene TRBV11-2; 7 bases match TRBD2. CDR1 is SGHAT and CDR2 is FQNNGV in the germline V gene. The CDR3 is 17 residues long. Germline trimming cut 5 bases from V and 4 bases from J; bases unmatched to any gene: 13. CDR3 residues: CASSLELGGGGTGELFF. Here the CDR3 DNA reads TGTGCCAGCAGCCTCGAACTCGGCGGGGGAGGCACCGGGGAGCTGTTTTTT.

The chain carries TRBV30 and TRBJ2-1; 7 bases line up with TRBD1. Germline loops: CDR1 GTSNPN, CDR2 SVGIG (reference sequence). The ends lost 0 bases at V and 4 bases at J; junction bases unmatched: 6. The CDR3 length is 15 residues. The CDR3 loop reads CAWSVRGGSYNEQFF. The CDR3 nucleotides are TGTGCCTGGAGTGTCCGAGGGGGCAGTTACAATGAGCAGTTCTTC. Together with reference TRBV30 and TRBJ2-1, the CDR3 gives the full variable domain: SQTIHQWPATLVQPVGSPLSLECTVEGTSNPNLYWYRQAAGRGLQLLFYSVGIGQISSEVPQNLSASRPQDRQFILSSKKLLLSDSGFYLCAWSVRGGSYNEQFFGPGTRLTVL.

This chain connects TRBV29-1 to TRBJ1-4; 10 bases agree with TRBD1. This CDR3 is 16 amino acids long. The ends lost 6 bases at V and 0 bases at J; junction bases unmatched: 7. The germline gives CDR1 SQVTM, CDR2 ANQGSEA. In DNA, the CDR3 is TGCAGCGTGGGGAGGACAGGGGGTGCAACTAATGAAAAACTGTTTTTT. It translates to CSVGRTGGATNEKLFF.

The CDR3: CASSQEGLAGGRGETQYF. CDR3 bases: TGTGCCAGCAGCCAAGAAGGACTAGCGGGAGGGAGGGGAGAGACCCAGTACTTC. J is TRBJ2-5 and V is TRBV4-2; TRBD2 matches 15 bases. There are 18 residues in the CDR3. Trimming removed 0 bases from V and 4 bases from J; junction bases left unmatched: 6. Per germline, CDR1 LGHNA and CDR2 YNFKEQ.

The chain joins TRBV9 to TRBJ2-1; D unclear. Trimming took off 2 bases at V and 2 bases at J, with 8 bases between the two ends. The CDR3 extends over 14 amino acids. The germline V gene encodes CDR1 SGDLS and CDR2 YYNGEE. CDR3 amino acids: CASSVGDPYNEQFF. In nucleotides, the CDR3 is TGTGCCAGCAGCGTCGGAGACCCCTACAATGAGCAGTTCTTC. Full variable domain (missing parts from reference TRBV9 and TRBJ2-1): DSGVTQTPKHLITATGQRVTLRCSPRSGDLSVYWYQQSLDQGLQFLIQYYNGEERAKGNILERFSAQQFPDLHSELNLSSLELGDSALYFCASSVGDPYNEQFFGPGTRLTVL.

V is TRBV15 and J is TRBJ2-7; TRBD2 matches 10 bases. This CDR3 is 15 amino acids long. Germline V gene data show CDR1 as LNHNV and CDR2 as YYDKDF (reference sequence). The trim removed 0 bases at V and 4 bases at J, leaving 3 bases unmatched. The CDR3 protein is CATSRDPSGRYEQYF. The CDR3 coding sequence is TGTGCCACCAGCAGAGATCCTAGCGGGAGATACGAGCAGTACTTC. Drawing the rest from reference TRBV15 and TRBJ2-7, the complete variable domain is DAMVIQNPRYQVTQFGKPVTLSCSQTLNHNVMYWYQQKSSQAPKLLFHYYDKDFNNEADTPDNFQSRRPNTSFCFLDIRSPGLGDTAMYLCATSRDPSGRYEQYFGPGTRLTVT.

This chain's CDR3 is CASSLVGGWKDTQYF. CDR3 DNA: TGTGCCAGCAGCTTAGTGGGAGGGTGGAAAGATACGCAGTATTTT. The gene calls are TRBV7-3 and TRBJ2-3; 7 bases are shared with TRBD2. Germline V gene data show CDR1 as SGHTA and CDR2 as FQGTGA. The CDR3 length is 15 residues. J lost 5 bases, V lost 2 bases, and 7 bases had no gene match.